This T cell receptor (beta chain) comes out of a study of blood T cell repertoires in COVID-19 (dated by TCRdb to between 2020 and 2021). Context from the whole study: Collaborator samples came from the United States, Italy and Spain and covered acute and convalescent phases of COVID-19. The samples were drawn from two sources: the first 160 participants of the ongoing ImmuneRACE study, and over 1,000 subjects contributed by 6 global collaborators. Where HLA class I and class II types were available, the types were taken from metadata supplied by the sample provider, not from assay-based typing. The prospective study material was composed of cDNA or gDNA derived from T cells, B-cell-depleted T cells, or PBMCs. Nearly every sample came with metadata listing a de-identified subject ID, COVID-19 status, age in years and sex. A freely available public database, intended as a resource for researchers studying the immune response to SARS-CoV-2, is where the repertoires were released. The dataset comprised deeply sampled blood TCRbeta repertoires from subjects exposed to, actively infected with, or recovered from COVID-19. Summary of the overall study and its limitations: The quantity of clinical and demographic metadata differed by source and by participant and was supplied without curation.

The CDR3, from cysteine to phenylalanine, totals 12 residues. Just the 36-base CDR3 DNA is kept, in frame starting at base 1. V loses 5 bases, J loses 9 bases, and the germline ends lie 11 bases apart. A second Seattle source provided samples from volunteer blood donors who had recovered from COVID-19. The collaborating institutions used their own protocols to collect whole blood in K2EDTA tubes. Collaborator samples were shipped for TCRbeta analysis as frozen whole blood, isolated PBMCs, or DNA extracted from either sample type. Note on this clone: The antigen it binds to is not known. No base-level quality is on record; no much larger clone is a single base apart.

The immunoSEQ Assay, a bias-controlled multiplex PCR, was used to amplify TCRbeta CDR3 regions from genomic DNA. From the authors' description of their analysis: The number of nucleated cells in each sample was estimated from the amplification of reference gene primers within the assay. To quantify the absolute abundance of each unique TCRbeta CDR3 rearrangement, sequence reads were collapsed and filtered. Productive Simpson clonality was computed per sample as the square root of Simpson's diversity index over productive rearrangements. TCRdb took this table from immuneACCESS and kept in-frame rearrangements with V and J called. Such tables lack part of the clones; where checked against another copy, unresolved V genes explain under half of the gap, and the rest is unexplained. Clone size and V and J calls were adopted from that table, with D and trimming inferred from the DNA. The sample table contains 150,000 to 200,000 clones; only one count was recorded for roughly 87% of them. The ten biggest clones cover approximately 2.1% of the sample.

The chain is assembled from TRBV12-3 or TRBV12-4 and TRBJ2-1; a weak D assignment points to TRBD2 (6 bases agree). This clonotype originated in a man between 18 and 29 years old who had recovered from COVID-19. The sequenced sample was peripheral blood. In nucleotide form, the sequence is TGTGCCAGCAGTCCCGGGGGTCGTGAGCAGTTCTTC. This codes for CASSPGGREQFF.